This T cell receptor beta chain was profiled in a study of identical twins. The V gene's germline CDR1 is MNHNS and CDR2 SASEGT. V lost 7 bases, J lost 7 bases, and 13 bases lay in between. There are 13 residues in the CDR3. TCRdb redid the calling of the 5' RACE reads with MiXCR, one entry per CDR3 protein. This sample yields about 470,000 distinct CDR3 sequences, of which approximately 25% are seen a single time; about 2.7% belongs to the top ten. These data also formed part of another study, on T cells expressing NK-cell markers.

Sample: CD4+ T cells sorted from blood. V gene TRBV6-1 combines with J gene TRBJ2-2, with D perhaps given as TRBD1 or TRBD2 (6 bases each). This clonotype was sampled from a woman aged 18-29 years in good health. This CDR3 is CASNRGPGGELFF. The CDR3 DNA reads TGTGCCAGCAATCGGGGGCCCGGCGGGGAGCTGTTTTTT.